Reported below is one T cell receptor (beta chain). This specimen belongs to a study of blood T cell repertoires in COVID-19. Authors' analysis steps: Estimated nucleated cell counts came from reference gene primer amplification. Method: immunoSEQ multiplex PCR; TCRdb's copy keeps in-frame clones and lacks some. V and J calls and clone size are copied from that table; D and trimming were computed from the DNA. In the table there are around 300,000 clones, around 90% of which are singletons. Participants, about 18 to 95 years old, spanned under 30 US areas. Before being deemed recovered, Cohort 3 donors had two negative PCRs, clearance, or symptom resolution. The sequenced sample consisted of PBMCs or T cells enriched from blood (not recorded which). The sequence was collected from a young man who had recovered from COVID-19.

Written as DNA, the CDR3 is TGTGCCAGCAGCGGGGACAGGGGAGAGACCCAGTACTTC. Translating gives CASSGDRGETQYF. The J gene is TRBJ2-5, the V gene TRBV9; TRBD1 agrees at 10 bases. Germline CDR1 is SGDLS and CDR2 is YYNGEE. The CDR3 is 13 residues long. Losses at the gene ends were 3 bases for V and 4 bases for J; bases not matched to a gene: 0.